A single sample is the source of the 21 T cell receptor beta chains below, sequenced in a study of cytomegalovirus exposure and HLA in healthy donors. Vbeta (60) and Jbeta (13) primers were used in the PCR. Sequencing was performed with immunoSEQ multiplex PCR; in TCRdb, only in-frame clones are kept and a portion is missing. This repertoire shows about 110,000 clones, approximately 76% found once; its top ten account for 2% to 3%. The sequenced material came from PBMCs. The receptors stem from a young man in good health and CMV-seronegative.

V and J are TRBV7-6 and TRBJ2-7; 7 nucleotides align to TRBD2. Looked up from germline, CDR1 is SGHVS and CDR2 is FNYEAQ. The CDR3 extends over 14 amino acids. With 5 bases clipped from V and 2 bases from J, the junction kept 6 bases outside the gene matches. CDR3 region: CASSPNGGAYEQYF. CDR3 DNA: TGTGCCAGCAGCCCCAATGGGGGGGCCTACGAGCAGTACTTC.

The CDR3: CASSTGSQPQHF. The CDR3 bases are TGTGCCAGCAGCACGGGGAGTCAGCCCCAGCATTTT. The gene calls are TRBV7-2 and TRBJ1-5, with D uncertain. Germline values: CDR1 SGHTA, CDR2 FQGNSA. Between the trimmed V and J ends, which lost 5 bases and 6 bases, there was a span of 8 bases. The length of the CDR3 is 12 residues.

The V call is TRBV6-1, the J call TRBJ2-3; 10 nucleotides line up with TRBD2. The CDR3 is 16 amino acids. The trim removed 0 bases at V and 5 bases at J, leaving 5 bases unmatched. The germline V gene has CDR1 MNHNS and CDR2 SASEGT. CDR3: CASSEASGGPLDTQYF. CDR3 sequence (DNA): TGTGCCAGCAGTGAAGCTAGCGGGGGGCCTTTAGATACGCAGTATTTT.

This chain connects TRBV2 to TRBJ1-2; D might be TRBD1 (5 bases). V was clipped by 11 bases and J by 10 bases, with 26 bases between them. The CDR3 sequence is 14 residues long. Germline V gene sequence: CDR1 SNHLY, CDR2 FYNNEI. This CDR3 is CAASARGKSDDYTF. The CDR3 DNA reads as TGTGCCGCCAGTGCACGGGGGAAGTCGGATGACTACACCTTC.

The chain has TRBV29-1 and TRBJ1-1; tentatively, D is TRBD1 (6 bases). Per the germline V gene, CDR1 is SQVTM and CDR2 is ANQGSEA. V lost 3 bases to trimming and J lost 5 bases, with 13 bases between them. This CDR3 contains 13 residues. The CDR3 here is CSVDKGGGTEAFF. CDR3 nucleotides: TGCAGCGTTGACAAAGGGGGGGGGACTGAAGCTTTCTTT.

The chain joins TRBV4-2 to TRBJ2-3; TRBD2 aligns across 7 bases. CDR1 is LGHNA and CDR2 is YNFKEQ in the germline V gene. The CDR3 length is 15 residues. V lost 4 bases, J lost 0 bases, and 4 bases stayed unmatched. DNA for the CDR3: TGTGCCAGCAGCCCCCAGGGAGGGAGCACAGATACGCAGTATTTT. Its translation: CASSPQGGSTDTQYF.

This clone appeared a few times. V and J are TRBV9 and TRBJ2-7; 7 bases map to TRBD1. The CDR3 runs to 14 residues. Germline CDR1 and CDR2: SGDLS and YYNGEE. Trimming removed 7 bases from V and 5 bases from J; junction bases left unmatched: 12. The CDR3 coding sequence is TGTGCCAGCGGAAACACAGGGGCAGGTGACGAGCAGTACTTC. Protein: CASGNTGAGDEQYF. The full variable domain, with the rest looked up from reference TRBV9 and TRBJ2-7, is DSGVTQTPKHLITATGQRVTLRCSPRSGDLSVYWYQQSLDQGLQFLIQYYNGEERAKGNILERFSAQQFPDLHSELNLSSLELGDSALYFCASGNTGAGDEQYFGPGTRLTVT.

This clone was seen only a few times. V gene TRBV7-8 combines with J gene TRBJ2-1; D possibly corresponds to TRBD2 (6 bases). CDR3 length equals 17 residues. Trimming removed 5 bases at V and 2 bases at J, with 19 bases between. Germline V lookup: CDR1 SGHVS, CDR2 FQNEAQ. For the CDR3, the DNA is TGTGCCAGCAGCACCGCCGTTGGAGGGAGCGCCTACAATGAGCAGTTCTTC. This codes for CASSTAVGGSAYNEQFF.

The chain has TRBV7-9 and TRBJ1-2; D is possibly TRBD1 (6 bases). This CDR3 region has 14 residues. Deletions cut 5 bases from V and 3 bases from J, with 13 bases between. Germline CDR1 SEHNR, CDR2 FQNEAQ (reference sequence). CDR3 loop: CASSPPGGDYGYTF. The CDR3 nucleotides read TGTGCCAGCAGCCCCCCGGGGGGCGACTATGGCTACACCTTC.

The chain joins TRBV18 to TRBJ1-5; perhaps TRBD1 as D (5 bases). The V and J ends lost 3 bases and 0 bases respectively, with 12 bases between them. Germline CDR1 KGHSH, CDR2 LQKENI. CDR3 size: 16 residues. The CDR3 DNA reads as TGTGCCAGCTCACCCCCGGGGGTCAGTAGCAATCAGCCCCAGCATTTT. As protein: CASSPPGVSSNQPQHF.

The V and J genes are TRBV19 and TRBJ2-2, with 8 bases matching TRBD1. The germline V gene encodes CDR1 LNHDA and CDR2 SQIVND (reference sequence). This CDR3 has 14 residues. V lost 4 bases to trimming and J lost 7 bases; unmatched junction nucleotides: 5. This chain's CDR3 is CASSTTGVGGELFF. The CDR3, as DNA: TGTGCCAGTAGTACGACAGGGGTGGGCGGGGAGCTGTTTTTT.

This clone was picked up a small number of times. This chain links TRBV10-3 with TRBJ1-2; no clear D. Between the trimmed V and J ends, which lost 4 bases and 2 bases, there was a span of 14 bases. Germline-derived CDR1 and CDR2 are ENHRY and SYGVKD. The CDR3 runs 15 residues. The CDR3 loop reads CAISGTTKPNYGYTF. The CDR3 coding sequence is TGTGCCATCAGTGGGACTACCAAGCCCAACTATGGCTACACCTTC.

Here the CDR3 DNA reads TGTGCCAGCAGCTATAGCGGGGGAACTAGCACAGATACGCAGTATTTT. Translated: CASSYSGGTSTDTQYF. The chain uses TRBV9 and TRBJ2-3; 9 bases map to TRBD2. The length of the CDR3 is 16 residues. Germline V gene lookup returns CDR1 SGDLS and CDR2 YYNGEE. Trimming took 4 bases from V and 0 from J; bases not matched to a gene: 6.

V usage is TRBV7-3 and J usage is TRBJ2-3, with a possible D match to TRBD1 (5 bases). CDR3 length: 14 amino acids. V was clipped by 11 bases and J by 6 bases, with 21 bases between them. Germline V gives CDR1 SGHTA, CDR2 FQGTGA. CDR3 amino acids: CASRQGLGSDTQYF. The CDR3 DNA reads as TGTGCCTCCCGTCAGGGTCTCGGCAGCGATACGCAGTATTTT.

This sequence joins TRBV7-2 and TRBJ1-2; 7 bases agree with TRBD1. The CDR3 has 14 residues. The germline V gene has CDR1 SGHTA and CDR2 FQGNSA. Trimming took 1 base from V and 4 from J; bases not matched to a gene: 3. The CDR3 bases are TGTGCCAGCAGCTTAGGGGGACAGATCTATGGCTACACCTTC. It encodes CASSLGGQIYGYTF.

The V gene is TRBV19, the J gene TRBJ2-6; D is possibly TRBD1 (6 bases). From germline, CDR1 is LNHDA and CDR2 SQIVND (reference sequence). CDR3 length: 16 amino acids. Trimming took off 2 bases at V and 3 bases at J, with 11 bases between the two ends. CDR3 sequence (DNA): TGTGCCAGTAGTATATGGTCAGGGGATGGGGCCAACGTCCTGACTTTC. Translated, it gives CASSIWSGDGANVLTF.

V usage is TRBV18 and J usage is TRBJ2-7, with 10 bases that match TRBD1. Germline trimming cut 6 bases from V and 2 bases from J; bases unmatched to any gene: 7. The germline gives CDR1 KGHSH, CDR2 LQKENI. This CDR3 contains 15 residues. Here the CDR3 reads CASSRDRGQTYEQYF. Written as DNA, the CDR3 is TGTGCCAGCTCGCGAGACAGGGGGCAAACCTACGAGCAGTACTTC.

The chain uses TRBV2 and TRBJ2-1; 7 nucleotides align to TRBD1. The V and J ends lost 1 base and 6 bases, in that order; junction bases with no gene match: 9. The CDR3 is 16 amino acids. Germline V lookup: CDR1 SNHLY, CDR2 FYNNEI. CDR3 in amino acids: CASSEVTGVSFNEQFF. The CDR3 coding sequence is TGTGCCAGCAGTGAAGTAACAGGGGTGAGTTTCAATGAGCAGTTCTTC.

The genes are TRBV4-3 and TRBJ2-3, with 7 positions matching TRBD1. CDR3 length equals 13 residues. V shed 4 bases and J 14 bases; nucleotides not matched to a gene: 12. The germline V gene has CDR1 LGHNA and CDR2 YSLEER. The chain's CDR3 is CASSRGDRSLSYF. CDR3 coding DNA: TGCGCCAGCAGCCGAGGGGACAGATCCTTATCGTATTTT.

This clone has a handful of counts. V usage is TRBV4-2 and J usage is TRBJ2-1; 7 bases agree with TRBD1. The V gene end was trimmed by 0 bases and the J gene end by 5 bases; junction bases not matched to a gene: 4. The CDR3 totals 15 residues. Germline CDR1 and CDR2: LGHNA and YNFKEQ. The CDR3 reads CASSQDGTADNEQFF. CDR3 DNA: TGTGCCAGCAGCCAAGACGGGACAGCAGACAATGAGCAGTTCTTC.

The chain recombines TRBV6-4 with TRBJ1-5; D is perhaps TRBD1 (6 bases). The CDR3 length is 18 residues. Germline V lookup: CDR1 MRHNA, CDR2 SNTAGT. V dropped 3 bases and J dropped 2 bases, with 20 bases sitting between them. CDR3 sequence: CASSEPILGPGGNQPQHF. The CDR3 region has the DNA TGTGCCAGCAGTGAGCCCATACTCGGACCAGGGGGCAATCAGCCCCAGCATTTT.